The 9 T cell receptor beta chains in this list originate from one sample, sequenced in a study of cytomegalovirus exposure and HLA in healthy donors (dated by TCRdb to 2017 to 2019). The protocol used for the library was the immunoSEQ multiplex PCR assay. TCRdb obtained this table from immuneACCESS and retained in-frame rearrangements with V and J assigned. These tables miss some clones; where compared with another copy, unresolved V genes account for less than half of the shortfall, and the remainder is unexplained. The sample has some 250,000 clones on record, 90% of them singletons. The ten top clones hold more than 0.35% of the sample. Sequencing was done on a sample of PBMCs. These receptor sequences come from a woman aged 18-29 years in good health and CMV-seronegative.

The chain combines TRBV19 with TRBJ1-4; D perhaps matches TRBD1 (5 bases). The length of the CDR3 is 15 residues. V lost 3 bases and J 3 bases, leaving 11 bases between the germline ends. Germline assignment: CDR1 LNHDA and CDR2 SQIVND (reference sequence). The CDR3, as DNA: TGTGCCAGTAGTATTCGGGGGAGAGCTAATGAAAAACTGTTTTTT. This gives the protein CASSIRGRANEKLFF.

This clone was observed a few times. As DNA, the CDR3 is TGTGCCTGGAGTTCAGGGGGCTCCGATCAGCCCCAGCATTTT. It yields the protein CAWSSGGSDQPQHF. The chain is built from TRBV30 and TRBJ1-5; 8 bases align to TRBD1. Germline V gene lookup returns CDR1 GTSNPN and CDR2 SVGIG (reference sequence). The junction had 5 bases not matched to a gene; V was cut back by 2 bases and J by 5 bases. The CDR3 is 14 amino acids.

The chain carries TRBV27 and TRBJ2-5, with 10 positions matching TRBD2. CDR3 size: 15 residues. V gave up 2 bases and J gave up 2 bases; unmatched junction bases: 2. Germline V gene data show CDR1 as MNHEY and CDR2 as SMNVEV (reference sequence). CDR3 amino acids: CASSLIAGGQETQYF. DNA for the CDR3: TGTGCCAGCAGTTTAATAGCGGGGGGACAAGAGACCCAGTACTTC.

The rearrangement links TRBV11-2 to TRBJ2-7, with a tentative D call TRBD2 (6 bases). Trimming removed 7 bases from V and 2 bases from J, with 18 bases in between. This CDR3 contains 15 residues. Germline loops: CDR1 SGHAT, CDR2 FQNNGV. CDR3 region: CASTPEELATYEQYF. DNA of the CDR3: TGTGCCAGCACCCCAGAGGAACTAGCCACCTACGAGCAGTACTTC.

The V gene is TRBV6-6, the J gene TRBJ1-5, with 10 bases fitting TRBD1. The V gene's germline CDR1 is MNHNY and CDR2 SVGAGI (reference sequence). The ends lost 8 bases at V and 7 bases at J; junction bases unmatched: 8. This CDR3 is 14 amino acids long. CDR3 in DNA: TGTGCCAGCGGACTGGGACAGGGGATGCAGCCCCAGCATTTT. Amino acids: CASGLGQGMQPQHF.

J is TRBJ2-3 and V is TRBV4-3; 14 nucleotides agree with TRBD2. This CDR3 spans 17 amino acids. J was trimmed by 2 bases and V by 3 bases; bases with no gene match: 4. In germline, CDR1 is LGHNA, CDR2 YSLEER. The CDR3, as DNA: TGCGCCAGCAGCCATGGGACTAGCGGGGGAATCACAGATACGCAGTATTTT. Translating it yields CASSHGTSGGITDTQYF.

The rearrangement links TRBV18 to TRBJ2-1; D gene ambiguous. V was shortened by 2 bases and J by 15 bases, with 11 bases between the two germline ends. The CDR3 contains 11 residues. Germline lookup yields CDR1 KGHSH and CDR2 LQKENI. The CDR3 region is CASSPTEGLFF. The CDR3 region has the DNA TGTGCCAGCTCACCAACAGAAGGTCTGTTCTTC.

The chain couples TRBV19 to TRBJ1-6; D may be TRBD1 (5 bases). The ends were cut back, 2 bases at V and 10 bases at J, with 15 bases in the middle. Per the germline V gene, CDR1 is LNHDA and CDR2 is SQIVND (reference sequence). The CDR3 covers 15 residues. The CDR3 DNA reads TGTGCCAGTAGTATAAATTTTCAGGGCGGCTCACCCCTCCACTTT. Translation: CASSINFQGGSPLHF.

CDR3 sequence: CASSYSRGHEQYV. CDR3 sequence (DNA): TGTGCCAGCAGTTACTCGCGAGGACACGAGCAGTACGTC. The V gene is TRBV6-5, the J gene TRBJ2-7; D is unresolved. The CDR3 has 13 amino acids. V lost 0 bases and J 5 bases, leaving 8 bases between the germline ends. From germline, CDR1 is MNHEY and CDR2 SVGAGI.